These 14 T cell receptor beta chains came from one sample sequenced in a study of blood T cells in healthy people across ages. The use of a sample-barcoded 5' primer and a J-beta primer mix characterized a second PCR of roughly 6 to 11 cycles. From the 5' RACE reads, TCRdb called clonotypes with MiXCR, one entry per CDR3 protein. The repertoire holds hundreds of thousands of distinct CDR3 sequences, approximately 25% seen once, with more than 8.5% in the top ten. Another study also made use of these data, one on T cells of mothers and their children.

The source material was blood. These TCRs come from a boy between 10 and 17 years old in good health.

This clonotype was counted a few times. The chain joins TRBV5-1 to TRBJ2-5; D is uncertain. The germline V gene has CDR1 SGHRS and CDR2 YFSETQ. This CDR3 spans 14 amino acids. V lost 3 bases and J 5 bases, leaving 14 bases between the germline ends. The CDR3 nucleotides are TGCGCCAGCAGCTGGCGCAGCTCGATGGAGACCCAGTACTTC. This sequence encodes CASSWRSSMETQYF.

The chain is built from TRBV4-1 and TRBJ2-5; the D gene is possibly TRBD2 (5 bases). Trimming left V 1 base short and J 9 bases short, with 15 bases between. CDR1 MGHRA and CDR2 YSYEKL come from the germline V gene. The CDR3 has 14 residues. CDR3 in amino acids: CASSQARGLWAQYF. The CDR3 bases are TGCGCCAGCAGCCAAGCACGGGGTTTATGGGCCCAGTACTTC.

This clonotype came up a few times. At one of its ends the junction is not consistent with the germline gene, which may arise from a read error. The chain is built from TRBV6-2 or TRBV6-3 and TRBJ2-1, with D possibly being TRBD2 (6 bases). The CDR3 consists of 13 residues. Germline V gene lookup returns CDR1 MNHEY and CDR2 SVGEGT. CDR3 sequence reads: CASSYILAPVLSF. CDR3 nucleotides: TGTGCCAGCAGTTACATACTAGCTCCAGTTTTGTCCTTC.

The V gene is TRBV14, the J gene TRBJ1-2, with 8 positions matching TRBD1. The germline gives CDR1 SGHDN, CDR2 FVKESK. The ends lost 4 bases at V and 6 bases at J; junction bases unmatched: 7. This CDR3 has 14 amino acids. For the CDR3, the DNA is TGTGCCAGCAGCCTCGCAGGGGGCGGCAATGGCTACACCTTC. This gives the protein CASSLAGGGNGYTF.

This chain joins TRBV3-1 and TRBJ2-7; 9 bases are shared with TRBD2. This CDR3 comprises 15 residues. Germline CDR1 and CDR2: LGHDT and YNNKEL (reference sequence). V lost 3 bases to trimming and J lost 0 bases; unmatched junction nucleotides: 3. CDR3 amino acids: CASSQGLAPSYEQYF. In DNA, the CDR3 is TGTGCCAGCAGCCAGGGACTAGCCCCCTCCTACGAGCAGTACTTC.

The CDR3 loop reads CASSGGTDEKLFF. The CDR3 bases are TGTGCCAGCAGTGGCGGGACGGATGAAAAACTGTTTTTT. This chain uses TRBV2 with TRBJ1-4; tentative D call: TRBD1 (5 bases). With 4 bases removed from V and 6 bases from J, the gap between germline ends came to 9 bases. Germline CDR1 and CDR2: SNHLY and FYNNEI. This CDR3 region has 13 residues.

This clonotype was detected only a few times. This chain joins TRBV20-1 and TRBJ2-1, with D unclear. V was shortened by 3 bases and J by 7 bases, with 10 bases between the two germline ends. Germline V gene lookup returns CDR1 DFQATT and CDR2 SNEGSKA (reference sequence). The CDR3 covers 12 residues. The CDR3 is CSASPKTNEQFF. In DNA form, the CDR3 reads TGCAGTGCTAGTCCTAAGACTAATGAGCAGTTCTTC.

This clonotype came up many times. The chain uses TRBV29-1 and TRBJ2-3; D not resolved. The V end was cut by 3 bases, the J end by 2 bases, with 12 bases between. Germline assignment: CDR1 SQVTM and CDR2 ANQGSEA. The CDR3 contains 14 residues. As DNA, the CDR3 is TGCAGCGTTGAGCGGTGGTTGCTCACAGATACGCAGTATTTT. It codes for CSVERWLLTDTQYF.

There are a few counts of this clonotype. A read error may account for a junction end that differs from germline. The chain employs TRBV5-1 and TRBJ2-5, with D hard to call. There are 13 residues in the CDR3. Germline CDR1 reads SGHRS; CDR2 reads YFSETQ. The CDR3 DNA follows: TGTGCCAGCAGCTTAGGACCTAAAGAGACCCAGTACTTC. Translation: CASSLGPKETQYF.

This clonotype showed up just a few times. The chain couples TRBV5-1 to TRBJ2-1; perhaps TRBD2 as D (5 bases). The J call is in doubt because the DNA end fits TRBJ2-7 better. Germline CDR1 reads SGHRS; CDR2 reads YFSETQ. The CDR3 extends over 14 amino acids. For the CDR3, the DNA is TGCGCCAGCAGCTTGTTCGGTAGCGACGGCGAGCAGTACTTC. Its translation: CASSLFGSDGEQYF.

This clonotype was seen more than once but under ten times. V and J are TRBV27 and TRBJ2-5, with 16 positions matching TRBD2. V shed 5 bases and J 1 base; nucleotides not matched to a gene: 4. Per the germline V gene, CDR1 is MNHEY and CDR2 is SMNVEV (reference sequence). This CDR3 comprises 17 residues. DNA of the CDR3: TGTGCCAGCAGTCCCGGGACTAGCGGGGGGGCCCAAGAGACCCAGTACTTC. Its protein product is CASSPGTSGGAQETQYF.

This clonotype has more than one count but fewer than ten. The chain employs TRBV28 and TRBJ2-6, with 7 bases matching TRBD1. The V gene end was trimmed by 6 bases and the J gene end by 2 bases; junction bases not matched to a gene: 7. Germline assignment: CDR1 MDHEN and CDR2 SYDVKM. The CDR3 is made up of 16 amino acids. CDR3 DNA sequence: TGTGCCAGCAGGTGGAAGGGGGCTACTGGGGCCAACGTCCTGACTTTC. It translates to CASRWKGATGANVLTF. Drawing the rest from reference TRBV28 and TRBJ2-6, the complete variable domain is DVKVTQSSRYLVKRTGEKVFLECVQDMDHENMFWYRQDPGLGLRLIYFSYDVKMKEKGDIPEGYSVSREKKERFSLILESASTNQTSMYLCASRWKGATGANVLTFGAGSRLTVL.

This chain links TRBV7-9 with TRBJ2-4; D unclear. The V end lost 4 bases, the J end lost 6 bases, and 4 bases lay between the germline ends. The germline CDR1 and CDR2 sequences are SEHNR and FQNEAQ (reference sequence). CDR3 length: 11 amino acids. The DNA for the CDR3 is TGTGCCAGCAGCTCTATAAACATTCAGTACTTC. This gives the protein CASSSINIQYF.

The CDR3: CASNRGGETQYF. For the CDR3, the DNA is TGTGCCAGCAACAGAGGAGGAGAGACCCAGTACTTC. The rearrangement joins TRBV7-6 to TRBJ2-5; perhaps TRBD2 as D (5 bases). The CDR3 runs to 12 residues. V was cut by 7 bases and J by 4 bases, with 10 bases left in between. CDR1 is SGHVS, CDR2 FNYEAQ, per germline.